The 3 T cell receptor beta chains reported below all come from one sample, sequenced in a study of T cell clonality in common variable immunodeficiency. The table came from immunoSEQ multiplex PCR; TCRdb's copy has only in-frame clones and leaves some out. The repertoire shows tens of thousands of clones, none seen only once; the top ten take 2.8%. The sequenced sample was peripheral blood mononuclear cells. The receptors shown here come from a person aged 18 to 75 in good health.

This clone was observed at least ten times. The sequence runs out 3 residues before the end of the CDR3; the remainder is reconstructed from the germline J gene. The V call is TRBV13, the J call TRBJ1-3; TRBD1 matches 7 bases. The germline V gene encodes CDR1 PRHDT and CDR2 FYEKMQ (reference sequence). This CDR3 is built from 15 residues. Germline trimming cut 3 bases from V and 2 bases from J; bases unmatched to any gene: 4. Incomplete CDR3 DNA: TGTGCCAGCAGCTTGACAGGGACGGCTGGAAACACC. This translates into CASSLTGTAGNT. The full CDR3 protein is CASSLTGTAGNTIYF.

On this clone: The read ends 3 residues before the CDR3 terminus; that terminus is restored from the germline J gene. V and J are TRBV18 and TRBJ1-4, with 7 nucleotides matching TRBD1. This CDR3 region has 15 residues. Germline CDR1 is KGHSH and CDR2 is LQKENI. Incomplete CDR3 DNA: TGTGCCAGCTCACCAGGACAGGTCGGGGCCAACGTA. This sequence encodes CASSPGQVGANV. The entire CDR3 is CASSPGQVGANVLFF. The full variable domain, in which reference TRBV18 and TRBJ1-4 provide the parts outside the CDR3, is NAGVMQNPRHLVRRRGQEARLRCSPMKGHSHVYWYRQLPEEGLKFMVYLQKENIIDESGMPKERFSAEFPKEGPSILRIQQVVRGDSAAYFCASSPGQVGANVLFFGSGTQLSVL.

This clone was recorded many times. The sequenced fragment ends 3 residues before the CDR3 boundary, so the rest is inferred from the germline J gene. The rearrangement uses TRBV12-3 or TRBV12-4 and TRBJ2-6, with D unclear. The CDR3 covers 16 residues. The V and J ends lost 2 bases and 0 bases respectively, with 8 bases between them. The DNA read from the CDR3 is TGTGCCAGCAGTTTAACGACACCCTCTGGGGCCAACGTC. Translating it yields CASSLTTPSGANV. The complete CDR3 sequence is CASSLTTPSGANVLTF.